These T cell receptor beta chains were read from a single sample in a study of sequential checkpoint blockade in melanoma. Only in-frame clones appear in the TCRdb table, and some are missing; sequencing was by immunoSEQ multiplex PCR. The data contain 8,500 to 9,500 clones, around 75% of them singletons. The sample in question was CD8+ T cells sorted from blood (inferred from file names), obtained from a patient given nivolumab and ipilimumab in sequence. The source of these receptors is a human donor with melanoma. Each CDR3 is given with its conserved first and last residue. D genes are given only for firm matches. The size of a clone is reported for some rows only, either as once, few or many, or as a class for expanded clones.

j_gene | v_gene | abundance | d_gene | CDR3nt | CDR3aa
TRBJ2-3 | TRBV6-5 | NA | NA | TGTGCCAGCAGTTACGACGCGGGGCTCACAGATACGCAGTATTTT | CASSYDAGLTDTQYF
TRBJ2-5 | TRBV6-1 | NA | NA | TGTGCCAGCACCAATTTCGGTGCGAGAGAGGCCCAGTACTTC | CASTNFGAREAQYF
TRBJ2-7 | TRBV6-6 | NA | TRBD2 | TGTGCCAGCAGTTACTCTTGGGAGGGCACATTTCTGGAGCAGTACTTC | CASSYSWEGTFLEQYF
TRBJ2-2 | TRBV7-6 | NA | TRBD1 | TGTGCCAGCAGCGGCCGGGACAGGGGAAGAGGTTTGACCACCGGGGAGCTGTTTTTT | CASSGRDRGRGLTTGELFF
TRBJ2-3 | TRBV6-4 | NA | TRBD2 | TGTGCCAGCAGTGACCTAGCGGGAGGTGCGGATACGCAGTATTTT | CASSDLAGGADTQYF
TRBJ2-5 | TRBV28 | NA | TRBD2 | TGTGCCAGCAGCTCCGGCTCCGCGGGAGAACCGGAGACCCAGTACTTC | CASSSGSAGEPETQYF
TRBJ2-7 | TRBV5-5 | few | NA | TGTGCCAGCAGTTACATCGCGGGGCCCTACGAGCAGTACTTC | CASSYIAGPYEQYF
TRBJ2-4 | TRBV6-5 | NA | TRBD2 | TGTGCCAGCAGTTACTCTAGCGGGAGTACACACATTCAGTACTTC | CASSYSSGSTHIQYF
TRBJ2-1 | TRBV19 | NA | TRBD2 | TGTGCCAGTAGTCTACCGCGTCTAGCGGGTTACAATGAGCAGTTCTTC | CASSLPRLAGYNEQFF
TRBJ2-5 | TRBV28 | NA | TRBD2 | TGTGCCAGCAGTCTACCTTGGGGGGGAAAAGGAGAGACCCAGTACTTC | CASSLPWGGKGETQYF
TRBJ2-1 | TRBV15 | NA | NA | TGTGCCACCAGCAGAGAGGGGGAGGGGGGCCCGGGGAATGAGCAGTTCTTC | CATSREGEGGPGNEQFF
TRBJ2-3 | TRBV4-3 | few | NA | TGCGCCAGCAGCCAAGGGGCAGTTAGGCCAGATACGCAGTATTTT | CASSQGAVRPDTQYF
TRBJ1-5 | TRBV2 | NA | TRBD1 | TGTGCCAGCAGCCAGACAGGGGCCCCATATAGCAATCAGCCCCAGCATTTT | CASSQTGAPYSNQPQHF
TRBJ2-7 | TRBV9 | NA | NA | TGTGCCAGCAGCCCGTATCCGGGGTTTTCCTACGAGCAGTACTTC | CASSPYPGFSYEQYF
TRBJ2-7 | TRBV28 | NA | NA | TGTGCCAGCAGTTTAGAGGAGGGAGGACCCTACGAGCAGTACTTC | CASSLEEGGPYEQYF
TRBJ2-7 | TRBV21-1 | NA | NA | TGTGCCAGCAGCAAATGTTTTCCCCATGCGGGGGGTAGCGAGCAGTACTTC | CASSKCFPHAGGSEQYF
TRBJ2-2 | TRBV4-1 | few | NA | TGCGCCAGCAGCCCAGCGGAACGAAGCACCGGGGAGCTGTTTTTT | CASSPAERSTGELFF
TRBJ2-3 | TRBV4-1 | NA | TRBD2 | TGCGCCAGCAGCCTGACGATAGCGGGTACGCTCACAGATACGCAGTATTTT | CASSLTIAGTLTDTQYF
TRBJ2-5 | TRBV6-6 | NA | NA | TGTGCCAGCAGCCCACCAGGGAAACAAGAGACCCAGTACTTC | CASSPPGKQETQYF
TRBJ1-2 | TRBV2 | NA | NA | TGTGCCAGCAGTGAAGCTCAGGGATTCGGCTACACCTTC | CASSEAQGFGYTF
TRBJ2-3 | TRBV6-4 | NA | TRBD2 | TGTGCCAGCAGCGGGGGGGCCGAAGATACGCAGTATTTT | CASSGGAEDTQYF
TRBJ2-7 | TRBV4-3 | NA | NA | TGCGCCAGCAGCCCCCGGTGGGGCAACTCAAGGGAGCAGTACTTC | CASSPRWGNSREQYF
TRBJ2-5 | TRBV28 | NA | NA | TGTGCCAGCAGTTACCCAGGGAAGACCCAGTACTTC | CASSYPGKTQYF
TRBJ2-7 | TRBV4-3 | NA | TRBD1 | TGCGCCAGCAGCCAAGTACAGGGGATCCGCTACGAGCAGTACTTC | CASSQVQGIRYEQYF
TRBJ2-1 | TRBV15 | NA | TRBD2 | TGTGCCACGGGCATAGGCGGGGGGGACTACAATGAGCAGTTCTTC | CATGIGGGDYNEQFF
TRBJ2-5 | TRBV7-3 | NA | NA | TGTGCCAGCAGCCCCCTTGGCGGGACCCAAGAGACCCAGTACTTC | CASSPLGGTQETQYF
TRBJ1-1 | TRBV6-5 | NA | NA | TGTGCCAGCAGTTACTCGTTTGCGGGGGGCGCTGAAGCTTTCTTT | CASSYSFAGGAEAFF
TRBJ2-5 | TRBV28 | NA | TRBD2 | TGTGCCAGCAGTGAGGGACTAGCGGGAGGAGAGACCCAGTACTTC | CASSEGLAGGETQYF
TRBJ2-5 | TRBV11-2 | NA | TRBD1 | TGTGCCAGCAGCCGGGGACAGGGGCTTCAAGAGACCCAGTACTTC | CASSRGQGLQETQYF
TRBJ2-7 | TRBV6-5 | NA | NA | TGTGCCAGCAGCCTAACCAGGTCGAACTACGAGCAGTACTTC | CASSLTRSNYEQYF
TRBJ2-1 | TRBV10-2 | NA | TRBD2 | TGCGCCAGCAGCGACATAGCGGGCCGCTCCTACAATGAGCAGTTCTTC | CASSDIAGRSYNEQFF
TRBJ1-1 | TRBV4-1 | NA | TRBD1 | TGCGCCAGCAGCCAATCGGGACAGCGGAGGGACACTGAAGCTTTCTTT | CASSQSGQRRDTEAFF
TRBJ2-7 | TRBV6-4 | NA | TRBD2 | TGTGCCAGACCCTGGGAGCGGGAGGCGGAAAGTGGCTACGAGCAGTACTTC | CARPWEREAESGYEQYF
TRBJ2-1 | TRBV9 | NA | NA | TGTGCCAGCAGCGTAGAGCATAGGGGGAGGGCCCCCTGGAATGAGCAGTTCTTC | CASSVEHRGRAPWNEQFF
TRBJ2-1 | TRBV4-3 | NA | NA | TGCGCCAGCAGCCAATACGACAGGCCCAATGAGCAGTTCTTC | CASSQYDRPNEQFF
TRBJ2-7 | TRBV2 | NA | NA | TGTGCCAGCAGCCCCGTACGGTCCTTGTACTTC | CASSPVRSLYF
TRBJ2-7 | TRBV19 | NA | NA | TGTGCCAGTAGTCCGGGGAATGGCGAGCAGTACTTC | CASSPGNGEQYF
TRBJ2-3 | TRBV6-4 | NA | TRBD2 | TGTGCCAGCAGCCCGCGGGGGGGCGGGGGCACAGATACGCAGTATTTT | CASSPRGGGGTDTQYF
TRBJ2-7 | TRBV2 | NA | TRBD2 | TGTGCCAGCAGTGAAGGGGCGGGAGGAAATCCCTACGAGCAGTACTTC | CASSEGAGGNPYEQYF
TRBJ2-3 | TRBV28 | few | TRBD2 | TGTGCCAGCGGTACAGCGGGAGATAGCACAGATACGCAGTATTTT | CASGTAGDSTDTQYF
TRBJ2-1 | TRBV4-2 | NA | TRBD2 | TGTGCCAGCAGCCACGCCGGGAGGGACAATGAGCAGTTCTTC | CASSHAGRDNEQFF
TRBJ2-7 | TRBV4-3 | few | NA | TGCGCCAGCAGCCAAGAGTGGTATCAGGGACAATCCTACGAGCAGTACTTC | CASSQEWYQGQSYEQYF
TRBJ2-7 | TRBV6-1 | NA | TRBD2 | TGTGCCAGCAGTCTCACTAGCGGGAGACACGAGCAGTACTTC | CASSLTSGRHEQYF
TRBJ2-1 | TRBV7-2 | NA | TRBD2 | TGTGCCAGCAGCTTACTAGCGGGAGGGGGGAATGAGCAGTTCTTC | CASSLLAGGGNEQFF